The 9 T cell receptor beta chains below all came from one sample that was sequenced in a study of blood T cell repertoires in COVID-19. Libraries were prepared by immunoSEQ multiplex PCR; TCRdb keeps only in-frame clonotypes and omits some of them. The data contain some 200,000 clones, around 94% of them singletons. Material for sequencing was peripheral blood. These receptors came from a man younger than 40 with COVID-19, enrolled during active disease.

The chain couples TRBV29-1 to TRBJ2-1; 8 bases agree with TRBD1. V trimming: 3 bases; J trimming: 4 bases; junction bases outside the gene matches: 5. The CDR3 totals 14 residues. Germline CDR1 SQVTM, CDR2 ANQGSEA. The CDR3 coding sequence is TGCAGCGTTGACCACCGGGACAGGTACAATGAGCAGTTCTTC. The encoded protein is CSVDHRDRYNEQFF.

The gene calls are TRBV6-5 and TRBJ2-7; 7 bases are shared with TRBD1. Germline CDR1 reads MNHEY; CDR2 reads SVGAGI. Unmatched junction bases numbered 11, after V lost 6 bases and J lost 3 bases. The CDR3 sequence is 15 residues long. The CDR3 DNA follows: TGTGCCAGCAGGGGGACAGTCCAAGGCTTCTACGAGCAGTACTTC. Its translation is CASRGTVQGFYEQYF.

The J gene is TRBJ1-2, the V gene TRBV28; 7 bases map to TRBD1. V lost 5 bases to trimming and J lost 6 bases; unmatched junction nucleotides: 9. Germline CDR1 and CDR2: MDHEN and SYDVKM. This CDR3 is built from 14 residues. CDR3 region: CASSATGTFNGYTF. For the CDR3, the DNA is TGTGCCAGCAGTGCGACAGGGACTTTCAATGGCTACACCTTC.

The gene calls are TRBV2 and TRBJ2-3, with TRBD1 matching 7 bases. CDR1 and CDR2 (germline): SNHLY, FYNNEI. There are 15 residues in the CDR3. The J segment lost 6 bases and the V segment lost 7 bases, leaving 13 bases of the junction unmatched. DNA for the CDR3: TGTGCCAGCACCGTCTACAGGGGAGTGGAGGATACGCAGTATTTT. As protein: CASTVYRGVEDTQYF.

This CDR3 is CASSQANQGNSPLHF. DNA for the CDR3: TGCGCCAGCAGCCAGGCAAACCAGGGGAATTCACCCCTCCACTTT. The V and J genes are TRBV4-1 and TRBJ1-6; D may be TRBD1 (6 bases). Looked up from germline, CDR1 is MGHRA and CDR2 is YSYEKL. Trimming left V 3 bases short and J 7 bases short, with 13 bases between. This CDR3 has 15 amino acids.

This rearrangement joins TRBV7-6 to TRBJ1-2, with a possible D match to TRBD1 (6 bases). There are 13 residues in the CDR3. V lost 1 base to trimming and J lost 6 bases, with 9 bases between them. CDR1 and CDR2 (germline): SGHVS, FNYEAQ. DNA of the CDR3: TGTGCCAGCAGCTTAGACAGGGAGAATGGCTACACCTTC. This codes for CASSLDRENGYTF.

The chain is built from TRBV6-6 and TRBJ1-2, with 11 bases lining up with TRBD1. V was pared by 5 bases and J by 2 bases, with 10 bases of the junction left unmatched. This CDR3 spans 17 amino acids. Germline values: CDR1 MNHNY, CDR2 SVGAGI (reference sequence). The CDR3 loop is CASSQTGTGGTNYGYTF. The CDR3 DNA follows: TGTGCCAGCAGTCAAACCGGGACAGGGGGTACAAACTATGGCTACACCTTC.

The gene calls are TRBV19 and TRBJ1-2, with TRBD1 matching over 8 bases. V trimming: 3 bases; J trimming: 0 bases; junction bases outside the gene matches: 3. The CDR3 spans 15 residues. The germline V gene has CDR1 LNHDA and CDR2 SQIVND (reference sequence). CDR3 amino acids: CASSMRTGTNYGYTF. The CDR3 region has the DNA TGTGCCAGTAGTATGAGGACAGGGACTAACTATGGCTACACCTTC.

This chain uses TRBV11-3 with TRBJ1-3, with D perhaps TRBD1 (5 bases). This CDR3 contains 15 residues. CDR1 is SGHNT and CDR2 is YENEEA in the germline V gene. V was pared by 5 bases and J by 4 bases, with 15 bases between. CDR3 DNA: TGTGCCAGCAGCACCGGGGGGACGCGAGGAAACACCATATATTTT. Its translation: CASSTGGTRGNTIYF.